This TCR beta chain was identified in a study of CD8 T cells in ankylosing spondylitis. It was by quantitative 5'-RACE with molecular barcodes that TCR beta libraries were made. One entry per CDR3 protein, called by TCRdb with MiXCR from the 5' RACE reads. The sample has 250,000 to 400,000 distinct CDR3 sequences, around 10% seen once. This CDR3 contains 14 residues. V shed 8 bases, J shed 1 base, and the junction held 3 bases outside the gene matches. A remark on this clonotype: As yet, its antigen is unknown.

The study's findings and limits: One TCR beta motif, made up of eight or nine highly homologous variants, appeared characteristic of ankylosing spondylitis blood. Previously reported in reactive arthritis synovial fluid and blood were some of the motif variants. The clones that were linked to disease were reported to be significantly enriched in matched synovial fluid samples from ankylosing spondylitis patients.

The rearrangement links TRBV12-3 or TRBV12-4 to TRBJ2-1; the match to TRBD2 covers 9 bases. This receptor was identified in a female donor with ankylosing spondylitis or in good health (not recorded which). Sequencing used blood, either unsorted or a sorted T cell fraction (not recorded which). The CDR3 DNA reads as TGTGCCAGCGTTAGCGGGAGATCCTACAATGAGCAGTTCTTC. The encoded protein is CASVSGRSYNEQFF.